The 16 T cell receptor beta chains below were found in one sample sequenced in a study of cytomegalovirus exposure and HLA in healthy donors. The PCR employed 60 Vbeta primers together with 13 Jbeta primers. Some clones are missing from TCRdb's copy, which holds only in-frame ones; the method was immunoSEQ multiplex PCR. Here the sample spans 150,000 to 200,000 clones, roughly 80% being singletons. The specimen sequenced was PBMCs. These receptors all come from a female donor in good health and CMV-seronegative.

The gene calls are TRBV7-2 and TRBJ1-4, with unresolved D. V lost 4 bases to trimming and J lost 5 bases, with 11 bases between them. From germline, CDR1 is SGHTA and CDR2 FQGNSA. This CDR3 has 14 amino acids. CDR3 coding DNA: TGTGCCAGCAGCTGCGAGGATCGGAATGAAAAACTGTTTTTT. It specifies CASSCEDRNEKLFF.

This clone was seen once. DNA for the CDR3: TGTGCCAGCAGTGACTCGGGGGGGCTGGGGACAGATACGCAGTATTTT. Its protein product is CASSDSGGLGTDTQYF. V and J are TRBV6-4 and TRBJ2-3; TRBD2 is a possible D gene (7 bases). Germline V gives CDR1 MRHNA, CDR2 SNTAGT. The V end lost 0 bases, the J end lost 3 bases, and 13 bases lay between the germline ends. The CDR3 runs 16 residues.

This chain connects TRBV9 to TRBJ2-7; 13 bases fit TRBD2. Germline V gene sequence: CDR1 SGDLS, CDR2 YYNGEE. Unmatched junction bases numbered 10, after V lost 3 bases and J lost 7 bases. The CDR3 runs to 16 residues. Written as DNA, the CDR3 is TGTGCCAGCAGCGGGACTAGCGGGAGCTTTTTAGGTGAGCAGTACTTC. Translating it yields CASSGTSGSFLGEQYF.

The V and J genes are TRBV5-6 and TRBJ1-1; D gene unclear. V was cut by 0 bases and J by 4 bases, with 13 bases left in between. Germline lookup yields CDR1 SGHDT and CDR2 YYEEEE. There are 15 residues in the CDR3. The CDR3 DNA sequence: TGTGCCAGCAGCTTGGGGGTTGGGGAGGGCACTGAAGCTTTCTTT. This translates into CASSLGVGEGTEAFF.

The chain recombines TRBV4-2 with TRBJ1-1; D remains ambiguous. Trimming cost V 0 bases and J 3 bases, with 17 bases left between them. In germline, CDR1 is LGHNA, CDR2 YNFKEQ. CDR3 length: 17 amino acids. CDR3 residues: CASSQDYVGGLDTEAFF. The CDR3 bases are TGTGCCAGCAGCCAAGATTACGTGGGAGGTTTGGACACTGAAGCTTTCTTT.

The rearrangement links TRBV28 to TRBJ2-7, with D maybe TRBD2 (6 bases). Trimming pared 6 bases from V and 1 base from J, leaving 13 bases between. The CDR3 totals 14 residues. CDR1 and CDR2 from the germline V gene are MDHEN and SYDVKM. CDR3 residues: CASSPTGESYEQYF. CDR3 coding DNA: TGTGCCAGCAGCCCCACGGGGGAATCCTACGAGCAGTACTTC.

This chain joins TRBV19 and TRBJ2-3; 9 nucleotides agree with TRBD1. There are 15 residues in the CDR3. Germline CDR1 and CDR2: LNHDA and SQIVND (reference sequence). V lost 1 base and J lost 2; bases outside the gene matches: 1. The CDR3, as DNA: TGTGCCAGTAGTATAGGGACAGGGGCCACAGATACGCAGTATTTT. Translation gives CASSIGTGATDTQYF.

The genes are TRBV25-1 and TRBJ2-1; 7 bases are a match to TRBD2. The junction had 7 bases not matched to a gene; V was cut back by 8 bases and J by 3 bases. The CDR3 is made up of 14 amino acids. The germline CDR1 and CDR2 sequences are MGHDK and SYGVNS. The DNA of the CDR3 is TGTGCCAGCCGAACCCTAGCGGACTACAATGAGCAGTTCTTC. Protein product: CASRTLADYNEQFF.

The chain recombines TRBV19 with TRBJ1-3; possibly TRBD1 for D (6 bases). V lost 1 base and J lost 0, with 13 bases in between. The CDR3 length is 17 residues. CDR1 and CDR2 from the germline V gene are LNHDA and SQIVND (reference sequence). The CDR3, as DNA: TGTGCCAGTAGTATAGCCACCGGGGGGGCCTCTGGAAACACCATATATTTT. Translation gives CASSIATGGASGNTIYF.

The gene calls are TRBV6-6 and TRBJ1-2; TRBD1 agrees at 11 bases. Trimming cost V 7 bases and J 5 bases; bases outside gene matches: 9. The CDR3 length is 15 residues. The germline V gene has CDR1 MNHNY and CDR2 SVGAGI (reference sequence). CDR3 sequence (DNA): TGTGCCAGCATCTACTCCGGGACAGGGGGGTATGGCTACACCTTC. Amino acids: CASIYSGTGGYGYTF.

The sample holds one count of this clone. The chain is built from TRBV5-1 and TRBJ2-3, with D perhaps TRBD2 (7 bases). From germline, CDR1 is SGHRS and CDR2 YFSETQ. V lost 7 bases, J lost 7 bases, and 16 bases lay in between. CDR3 length: 13 residues. The CDR3 loop is CASGGALSNTQYF. CDR3 DNA sequence: TGCGCCAGCGGGGGGGCCTTAAGTAATACGCAGTATTTT.

The J gene is TRBJ2-1, the V gene TRBV7-2; D unresolved. V gave up 5 bases and J gave up 4 bases, with 9 bases separating them. Per the germline V gene, CDR1 is SGHTA and CDR2 is FQGNSA. This CDR3 has 13 residues. The CDR3 is CASSLETYNEQFF. As DNA, the CDR3 is TGTGCCAGCAGCCTTGAAACATACAATGAGCAGTTCTTC.

This clone was found a few times. V usage is TRBV21-1 and J usage is TRBJ2-7; TRBD2, the D gene given by the table, was not confirmed from the DNA. TRBV21-1 is a listed pseudogene. The CDR3 totals 14 residues. Written as DNA, the CDR3 is TGTGCCAGCAGCAAAGACCCCACGGTCTGTGAGCAGTACTTC. The encoded protein is CASSKDPTVCEQYF.

This chain uses TRBV28 with TRBJ1-2; D perhaps matches TRBD1 (6 bases). This CDR3 comprises 14 residues. The germline CDR1 and CDR2 sequences are MDHEN and SYDVKM. V lost 5 bases and J lost 2, with 12 bases in between. The CDR3 protein is CASSRGGVNYGYTF. CDR3 bases: TGTGCCAGCAGTCGAGGGGGAGTCAACTATGGCTACACCTTC.

This rearrangement joins TRBV7-3 to TRBJ2-3; TRBD2 matches 11 bases. The CDR3 is made up of 16 amino acids. Germline V gene data show CDR1 as SGHTA and CDR2 as FQGTGA. V was pared by 5 bases and J by 3 bases, with 7 bases of the junction left unmatched. The CDR3 protein is CASSALLAGVTDTQYF. The CDR3 nucleotides read TGTGCCAGCAGCGCCTTACTAGCGGGAGTTACAGATACGCAGTATTTT.

V is TRBV2 and J is TRBJ1-6, with D possibly matching TRBD1 (5 bases). Germline V gene sequence: CDR1 SNHLY, CDR2 FYNNEI. CDR3 length: 15 amino acids. V dropped 6 bases and J dropped 6 bases, with 15 bases sitting between them. The CDR3 DNA follows: TGTGCCAGCAGCCAGGGTCTTTCCCCTAATTCACCCCTCCACTTT. It translates to CASSQGLSPNSPLHF. The full variable domain, its missing parts supplied by reference TRBV2 and TRBJ1-6, is EPEVTQTPSHQVTQMGQEVILRCVPISNHLYFYWYRQILGQKVEFLVSFYNNEISEKSEIFDDQFSVERPDGSNFTLKIRSTKLEDSAMYFCASSQGLSPNSPLHFGNGTRLTVT.